These 2 T cell receptor beta chains originate from one sample sequenced in a study of molecular identifiers for immune sequencing clone quantification. In TCRdb, the PCR reads were re-called with MiXCR into one record per CDR3 protein. In the table there are hundreds of thousands of distinct CDR3 sequences, just under 20% of which are singletons. Sequencing was performed on naive CD8+ T cells from blood, with Jurkat cell RNA spiked in. Noted subset: FACS-sorted CD8+CD4-CCR7+CD45RA+ naive T cells. Receptors originate from a human donor in good health. Some libraries in this study had Jurkat cell RNA spiked in.

This clonotype was seen at least ten times. V usage is TRBV25-1 and J usage is TRBJ1-4; maybe TRBD1 (5 bases). The CDR3 consists of 15 residues. The germline CDR1 and CDR2 sequences are MGHDK and SYGVNS. Trimming pared 5 bases from V and 4 bases from J, leaving 14 bases between. CDR3 in DNA: TGTGCCAGCAGTCCCCCCGGGACGGTTAATGAAAAACTGTTTTTT. The encoded protein is CASSPPGTVNEKLFF.

About this clonotype itself: A much larger clone sits a single nucleotide away, making a read error possible. The chain has TRBV28 and TRBJ1-1; D not certain. There are 14 residues in the CDR3. Germline assignment: CDR1 MDHEN and CDR2 SYDVKM. CDR3 residues: CASSLVGSSTEALF. The CDR3 DNA sequence: TGTGCCAGCAGTTTAGTGGGATCTAGCACTGAAGCTCTCTTT. Variable domain in full (rest from reference TRBV28 and TRBJ1-1): DVKVTQSSRYLVKRTGEKVFLECVQDMDHENMFWYRQDPGLGLRLIYFSYDVKMKEKGDIPEGYSVSREKKERFSLILESASTNQTSMYLCASSLVGSSTEALFGQGTRLTVV.